The entry below gives a single TCR beta chain sequence along with its context. This clonotype came up a few times. Its antigen specificity is not known. Base quality data are lacking; no much larger clone is found one base away. CDR1 and CDR2, per the germline V gene, are MGHRA and YSYEKL. V is cut back by 3 bases and J by 3 bases, with 7 bases in the junction unmatched. Counted from cysteine to phenylalanine, this CDR3 has 17 amino acids. The kept DNA is CDR3 alone, 51 bases in frame from the first base. Sequencing instrument: Illumina HiSeq 1500. In TCRdb, the public reads were trimmed at Q25 with fastp and aligned with MiXCR, with productive beta chains retained. Identical CDR3 proteins give one entry, which carries the most common genes and DNA. A total of about 920,000 distinct CDR3 sequences appear in this sample, around 31% of them only once. The ten largest clonotypes hold over 11% of the sample.

The treatment or condition label, as the study defines it: in vitro stimulation with specific CMV peptide epitopes to enrich CMV-specific T cells. This entry belongs to a study of T cell repertoires in cytomegalovirus infection (dated by TCRdb to between 2018 and 2021). With respect to the entire study: Alongside well-studied HLA-B-restricted epitopes, the peptide stimulations were aimed at recently identified HLA-C-restricted CMV epitopes, whose presentation resists viral immunomodulation. Donor HLA type was relevant to the analysis, because carriage of CMV infection together with the matching HLA type was indicated by public TCR beta signatures.

Broad study findings and their caveats: Cumulative frequency of public TCR beta family members discriminated carriers of CMV infection plus the relevant HLA type in this cohort and an independent approximately 370-donor cohort. The ex vivo response was dominated by HLA-C-restricted CMV-specific TCR beta clonotypes, which also provided the single most frequent clonotype in two of eight donors.

Here the sequenced sample was cultured CD8+ T cells from PBMCs, taken from culture after CMV antigen stimulation. The rearranged chain carries TRBV4-1 and TRBJ2-1, with 11 bases in between that match TRBD2. This receptor was obtained from a human donor in good health (CMV status not recorded). Some clones in this sample may be carry-over from other donors' samples. The nucleotides are TGCGCCAGCAGCCATATGCCGGGACTAGCGGACTACAATGAGCAGTTCTTC. It is translated as CASSHMPGLADYNEQFF.